This T cell receptor (beta chain) was sequenced for a study of shared clonotypes between healthy human individuals. Whole-study results and caveats: Naive subsets typically showed greater estimated richness than memory subsets. The sharing of 4.5% to 6.5% of naive CD4 clonotypes was seen across a handful of donors.

Comment on this clone: What it binds is unknown.

At deep level, the assay was performed. TCRdb's copy holds only in-frame clones and misses some; the assay was immunoSEQ multiplex PCR. The table lists around 2,000,000 clones, less than 95% of them singletons. CD45RO-negative, CCR7-positively selected cells formed the naive CD8 fraction, excluding terminally differentiated effector memory CD45RA+ cells. There were only Caucasian adults among the donors, and all lived in Nashville, Tennessee. V trimming: 5 bases; J trimming: 3 bases; junction bases outside the gene matches: 6. CDR3 length: 14 amino acids. Germline V lookup: CDR1 LNHDA, CDR2 SQIVND (reference sequence).

This receptor was identified in a man aged 18 to 29 in good health. The specimen was naive CD8+ T cells sorted from blood. This chain connects TRBV19 to TRBJ1-1; 7 bases are shared with TRBD1. The CDR3 DNA sequence: TGTGCCAGTAGTGCAACAGGGGTTTACACTGAAGCTTTCTTT. Encoded protein: CASSATGVYTEAFF. Full variable domain (outside the CDR3, taken from reference TRBV19 and TRBJ1-1): DGGITQSPKYLFRKEGQNVTLSCEQNLNHDAMYWYRQDPGQGLRLIYYSQIVNDFQKGDIAEGYSVSREKKESFPLTVTSAQKNPTAFYLCASSATGVYTEAFFGQGTRLTVV.